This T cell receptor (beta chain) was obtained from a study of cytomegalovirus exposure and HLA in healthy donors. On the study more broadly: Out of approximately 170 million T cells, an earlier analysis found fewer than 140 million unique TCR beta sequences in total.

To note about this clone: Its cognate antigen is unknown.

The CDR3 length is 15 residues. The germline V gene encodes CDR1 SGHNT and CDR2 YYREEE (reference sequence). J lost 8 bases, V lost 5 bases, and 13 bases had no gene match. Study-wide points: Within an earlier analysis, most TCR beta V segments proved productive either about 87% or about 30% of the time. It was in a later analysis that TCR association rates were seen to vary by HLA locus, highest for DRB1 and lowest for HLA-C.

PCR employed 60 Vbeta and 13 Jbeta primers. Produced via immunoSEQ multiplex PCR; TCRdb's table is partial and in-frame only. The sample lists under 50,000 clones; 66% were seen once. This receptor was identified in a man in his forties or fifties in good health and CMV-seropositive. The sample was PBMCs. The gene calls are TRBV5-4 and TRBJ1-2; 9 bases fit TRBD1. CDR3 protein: CASSQPPGQGVGYTF. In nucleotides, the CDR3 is TGTGCCAGCAGTCAACCCCCGGGACAGGGTGTGGGCTACACCTTC.